Presented here are 32 T cell receptor beta chains from one specimen sequenced in a study of OX40 agonist ivuxolimab in advanced cancers. Sequencing used immunoSEQ multiplex PCR; TCRdb keeps in-frame clones, though not all of them. The sample lists more than 100,000 clones, just over 90% seen once, with about 0.93% in the top ten. The specimen was CD4+ or CD8+ T cells sorted from blood, collected in a trial of the OX40 agonist ivuxolimab. The origin of the receptors is an adult with an advanced solid tumor such as melanoma, head and neck, liver or kidney cancer.

The rearrangement links TRBV10-3 to TRBJ2-3, with D perhaps matching TRBD2 (6 bases). Between the trimmed V and J ends, which lost 0 bases and 5 bases, there was a span of 9 bases. The CDR3 length is 14 residues. Looked up from germline, CDR1 is ENHRY and CDR2 is SYGVKD. The CDR3 DNA follows: TGTGCCATCAGTGAGTCACTAGCACAAGATACGCAGTATTTT. This gives the protein CAISESLAQDTQYF.

The rearrangement joins TRBV29-1 to TRBJ2-1; possibly TRBD1 for D (6 bases). Per the germline V gene, CDR1 is SQVTM and CDR2 is ANQGSEA. This CDR3 is 13 amino acids long. V lost 4 bases and J lost 15, with 22 bases in between. CDR3 amino acids: CSVGSWGPRSLFF. DNA for the CDR3: TGCAGCGTTGGGTCCTGGGGGCCACGCTCGCTGTTCTTC.

CDR3 nucleotide sequence: TGTGCCAGCAGTACCCGGACGGACTATCAGCCCCAGCATTTT. It codes for CASSTRTDYQPQHF. The chain recombines TRBV6-5 with TRBJ1-5; D remains ambiguous. CDR3 length: 14 amino acids. Trimming left V 5 bases short and J 5 bases short, with 13 bases between. The germline CDR1 and CDR2 sequences are MNHEY and SVGAGI.

V is TRBV5-1 and J is TRBJ2-7, with 9 bases fitting TRBD1. This CDR3 is 14 amino acids long. CDR1 and CDR2 from the germline V gene are SGHRS and YFSETQ. V lost 4 bases, J lost 5 bases, and 7 bases stayed unmatched. The chain's CDR3 is CASSAGTGYDEQYF. The CDR3 DNA sequence: TGCGCCAGCAGCGCCGGGACAGGGTATGACGAGCAGTACTTC.

CDR3 in DNA: TGTGCCAGCAGCCCGACCCGACTAGCGGTCGATGAGCAGTTCTTC. Translation: CASSPTRLAVDEQFF. V usage is TRBV2 and J usage is TRBJ2-1; 9 positions agree with TRBD2. The CDR3 is 15 amino acids. Trimming removed 6 bases from V and 8 bases from J; junction bases left unmatched: 11. Germline V lookup: CDR1 SNHLY, CDR2 FYNNEI.

The chain employs TRBV5-1 and TRBJ2-5, with 7 bases matching TRBD2. CDR1 and CDR2 (germline): SGHRS, YFSETQ. CDR3 length: 15 amino acids. V shed 2 bases and J 5 bases; nucleotides not matched to a gene: 9. Here the CDR3 reads CASSLAGREWETQYF. DNA of the CDR3: TGCGCCAGCAGCTTAGCAGGGAGGGAATGGGAGACCCAGTACTTC. Complete variable domain (other parts from reference TRBV5-1 and TRBJ2-5): KAGVTQTPRYLIKTRGQQVTLSCSPISGHRSVSWYQQTPGQGLQFLFEYFSETQRNKGNFPGRFSGRQFSNSRSEMNVSTLELGDSALYLCASSLAGREWETQYFGPGTRLLVL.

This clone was picked up a small number of times. The V and J genes are TRBV5-6 and TRBJ1-1, with D uncertain. The V end lost 1 base, the J end lost 4 bases, and 2 bases lay between the germline ends. CDR3 length equals 11 residues. The V gene's germline CDR1 is SGHDT and CDR2 YYEEEE. CDR3 region: CASSLFTEAFF. The CDR3 DNA reads as TGTGCCAGCAGCTTGTTCACTGAAGCTTTCTTT.

On this clone itself: One end of the junction does not line up with germline, which may come from a read error. The rearrangement uses TRBV6-5 and TRBJ2-1, with D unclear. CDR1 and CDR2 from the germline V gene are MNHEY and SVGAGI. The length of the CDR3 is 13 residues. DNA of the CDR3: TGTGCCAGCACTACCGATCTGGGGAATACCCGGATCTTC. Its translation: CASTTDLGNTRIF.

The chain employs TRBV5-1 and TRBJ2-1; D unresolved. The CDR3 spans 13 residues. Germline assignment: CDR1 SGHRS and CDR2 YFSETQ. V lost 0 bases and J lost 4, with 5 bases in between. The CDR3 sequence is CASSLGLYNEQFF. CDR3 DNA: TGCGCCAGCAGCTTGGGTCTTTACAATGAGCAGTTCTTC.

The V call is TRBV4-2, the J call TRBJ2-1; 10 positions match TRBD2. The CDR3 runs 15 residues. Losses at the gene ends were 0 bases for V and 8 bases for J; bases not matched to a gene: 4. Germline V gene sequence: CDR1 LGHNA, CDR2 YNFKEQ. The CDR3 protein is CASSQDGTSVDEQFF. CDR3 in DNA: TGTGCCAGCAGCCAAGACGGGACTAGCGTCGATGAGCAGTTCTTC.

The chain is built from TRBV4-3 and TRBJ2-3, with TRBD2 matching over 10 bases. The CDR3 is 19 residues long. Germline V lookup: CDR1 LGHNA, CDR2 YSLEER. After removal of 0 bases from V and 3 bases from J, the junction contained 12 bases not matched to a gene. CDR3 loop: CASSQDWSGRAVGTDTQYF. CDR3 nucleotides: TGCGCCAGCAGCCAAGATTGGAGCGGGAGGGCGGTGGGGACAGATACGCAGTATTTT.

This clone showed up just a few times. J is TRBJ1-1 and V is TRBV7-9; D call uncertain. The V gene's germline CDR1 is SEHNR and CDR2 FQNEAQ (reference sequence). The CDR3 runs 9 residues. Trimming shortened V by 3 bases and J by 7 bases, and 0 bases separated the two germline ends. The CDR3 coding sequence is TGTGCCAGCAGCTTTGAAGCTTTCTTT. Translating gives CASSFEAFF.

The chain combines TRBV30 with TRBJ2-1; tentative D call: TRBD2 (6 bases). The germline gives CDR1 GTSNPN, CDR2 SVGIG (reference sequence). V gave up 3 bases and J gave up 4 bases, with 13 bases separating them. This CDR3 has 14 amino acids. The CDR3, as DNA: TGTGCCTGGAGACAGGCTGGAGGGTACAATGAGCAGTTCTTC. Translated, it gives CAWRQAGGYNEQFF.

V gene TRBV18 combines with J gene TRBJ2-7; TRBD1 might be the D (6 bases). The CDR3 has 13 residues. The germline gives CDR1 KGHSH, CDR2 LQKENI. V lost 2 bases and J 2 bases, leaving 7 bases between the germline ends. CDR3 in DNA: TGTGCCAGCTCACCAGGACAGCCCTACGAGCAGTACTTC. It yields the protein CASSPGQPYEQYF.

The chain is built from TRBV18 and TRBJ1-4, with D tentatively TRBD1 (5 bases). This CDR3 spans 16 amino acids. Per germline, CDR1 KGHSH and CDR2 LQKENI. V was cut by 0 bases and J by 4 bases, with 12 bases left in between. CDR3 region: CASSPPSGTVNEKLFF. The DNA for the CDR3 is TGTGCCAGCTCACCACCCTCCGGGACGGTTAATGAAAAACTGTTTTTT.

V is TRBV6-6 and J is TRBJ1-2; the match to TRBD1 covers 7 bases. Germline assignment: CDR1 MNHNY and CDR2 SVGAGI (reference sequence). The CDR3 consists of 13 residues. The J segment lost 8 bases and the V segment lost 8 bases, leaving 11 bases of the junction unmatched. DNA for the CDR3: TGTGCCAGCCGGGACAGCCCCATGTGGGGCTACACCTTC. Its protein product is CASRDSPMWGYTF.

This chain links TRBV5-1 with TRBJ1-5; D uncertain. CDR1 SGHRS and CDR2 YFSETQ come from the germline V gene. The V and J ends lost 0 bases and 5 bases respectively, with 9 bases between them. This CDR3 has 14 amino acids. For the CDR3, the DNA is TGCGCCAGCAGCTTGGACGGCCCATATCAGCCCCAGCATTTT. Translation: CASSLDGPYQPQHF.

V gene TRBV2 combines with J gene TRBJ1-5; TRBD1 matches 10 bases. In germline, CDR1 is SNHLY, CDR2 FYNNEI. Trimming removed 4 bases from V and 4 bases from J; junction bases left unmatched: 4. The CDR3 runs 15 residues. This CDR3 reads CASSAGTGANQPQHF. The CDR3 region has the DNA TGTGCCAGCAGTGCCGGGACAGGGGCGAATCAGCCCCAGCATTTT.

V and J are TRBV10-3 and TRBJ1-5, with D perhaps matching TRBD1 (5 bases). There are 15 residues in the CDR3. Germline V gene data show CDR1 as ENHRY and CDR2 as SYGVKD. Trimming took off 6 bases at V and 0 bases at J, with 12 bases between the two ends. The CDR3 sequence: CAIRPTGDSNQPQHF. CDR3 in DNA: TGTGCCATCAGACCCACAGGCGATAGCAATCAGCCCCAGCATTTT.

The genes are TRBV7-2 and TRBJ2-7; TRBD2 matches at 8 bases. The germline gives CDR1 SGHTA, CDR2 FQGNSA. This CDR3 spans 18 amino acids. The ends lost 3 bases at V and 0 bases at J; junction bases unmatched: 13. CDR3: CASSFTSGAGGSSYEQYF. CDR3 DNA: TGTGCCAGCAGCTTTACTTCAGGGGCGGGGGGATCCTCCTACGAGCAGTACTTC.

This clone was seen a few times. The rearrangement links TRBV19 to TRBJ2-7; 8 bases fit TRBD1. The CDR3 sequence is 12 residues long. After removal of 5 bases from V and 4 bases from J, the junction contained 1 base not matched to a gene. The V gene's germline CDR1 is LNHDA and CDR2 SQIVND (reference sequence). For the CDR3, the DNA is TGTGCCAGTAGTCACAGGGGGTACGAGCAGTACTTC. It yields the protein CASSHRGYEQYF.

The chain recombines TRBV12-5 with TRBJ2-3, with 7 bases fitting TRBD2. The V and J ends lost 3 bases and 0 bases, in that order; junction bases with no gene match: 9. CDR3 length equals 17 residues. Germline V gene lookup returns CDR1 LGHNT and CDR2 FRNRAP. The CDR3 coding sequence is TGTGCTAGTGGTTTTTGGGGCGGGGAGGGGAGCACAGATACGCAGTATTTT. This encodes CASGFWGGEGSTDTQYF.

This clone was observed once. The rearrangement links TRBV27 to TRBJ1-2; possibly TRBD1 for D (6 bases). Germline-derived CDR1 and CDR2 are MNHEY and SMNVEV (reference sequence). Trimming left V 1 base short and J 6 bases short, with 9 bases between. The CDR3 spans 13 residues. The CDR3 loop reads CASSLFEGDGYTF. The CDR3 bases are TGTGCCAGCAGTTTATTTGAGGGGGATGGCTACACCTTC.

V and J are TRBV11-3 and TRBJ2-2, with 10 bases that match TRBD1. Trimming cost V 4 bases and J 1 base; bases outside gene matches: 9. Germline lookup yields CDR1 SGHNT and CDR2 YENEEA. The CDR3 is made up of 18 amino acids. CDR3 loop: CASSSRAGTGVNTGELFF. The CDR3 DNA is TGTGCCAGCAGCTCTAGAGCCGGGACAGGGGTGAACACCGGGGAGCTGTTTTTT.

The chain couples TRBV5-6 to TRBJ1-1; 7 bases fit TRBD1. This CDR3 contains 15 residues. The germline V gene has CDR1 SGHDT and CDR2 YYEEEE. Unmatched junction bases numbered 9, after V lost 3 bases and J lost 4 bases. The CDR3 reads CASSSGTVRRTEAFF. Here the CDR3 DNA reads TGTGCCAGCAGCTCCGGGACAGTTAGGCGCACTGAAGCTTTCTTT.

CDR3 DNA: TGTGCCAGTACCTCGTTGGGGGCTGGAAACACCATATATTTT. Translation: CASTSLGAGNTIYF. The chain combines TRBV19 with TRBJ1-3, with D possibly TRBD1 on 5 matching bases. Trimming left V 7 bases short and J 2 bases short, with 12 bases between. The CDR3 sequence is 14 residues long. In germline, CDR1 is LNHDA, CDR2 SQIVND (reference sequence).

The chain links TRBV9 to TRBJ2-1; D call uncertain. V lost 4 bases and J 5 bases, leaving 13 bases between the germline ends. The germline V gene has CDR1 SGDLS and CDR2 YYNGEE. CDR3 length: 14 amino acids. Here the CDR3 DNA reads TGTGCCAGCAGCCCCGCTGCGTCCAACAATGAGCAGTTCTTC. Translating it yields CASSPAASNNEQFF.

V and J are TRBV29-1 and TRBJ1-2; D remains ambiguous. In germline, CDR1 is SQVTM, CDR2 ANQGSEA. The V end was cut by 4 bases, the J end by 4 bases, with 10 bases between. This CDR3 is 12 amino acids long. The CDR3 region is CSVAAGTYGYTF. CDR3 in DNA: TGCAGCGTTGCCGCAGGTACCTATGGCTACACCTTC.

The rearrangement uses TRBV6-5 and TRBJ1-1; maybe TRBD1 (6 bases). Trimming cost V 0 bases and J 0 bases, with 11 bases left between them. Germline loops: CDR1 MNHEY, CDR2 SVGAGI. The CDR3 has 16 residues. CDR3 sequence reads: CASSYSPGAMNTEAFF. The DNA of the CDR3 is TGTGCCAGCAGTTACTCGCCGGGGGCTATGAACACTGAAGCTTTCTTT.

The chain uses TRBV12-5 and TRBJ1-6; 8 positions agree with TRBD1. This CDR3 spans 14 amino acids. The V gene's germline CDR1 is LGHNT and CDR2 FRNRAP. Losses at the gene ends were 7 bases for V and 11 bases for J; bases not matched to a gene: 10. The CDR3 region has the DNA TGTGCTAGTGCCGCCTCCCTCAGGGGGCCACCCCTCCACTTT. Translating gives CASAASLRGPPLHF.

The chain carries TRBV7-9 and TRBJ2-7; D not certain. The V gene's germline CDR1 is SEHNR and CDR2 FQNEAQ (reference sequence). The CDR3 sequence is 15 residues long. Trimming removed 5 bases from V and 1 base from J, with 15 bases in between. The CDR3 nucleotides are TGTGCCAGCAGCCCTCGGTCGTTTATATCCTACGAGCAGTACTTC. Amino acid sequence: CASSPRSFISYEQYF.

The genes are TRBV7-2 and TRBJ1-2; no reliable D call. This CDR3 is built from 13 residues. CDR1 SGHTA and CDR2 FQGNSA come from the germline V gene. The ends were cut back, 5 bases at V and 7 bases at J, with 14 bases in the middle. DNA of the CDR3: TGTGCCAGCAGCCCCCTAGGGTCTTTTGGCTACACCTTC. It yields the protein CASSPLGSFGYTF.